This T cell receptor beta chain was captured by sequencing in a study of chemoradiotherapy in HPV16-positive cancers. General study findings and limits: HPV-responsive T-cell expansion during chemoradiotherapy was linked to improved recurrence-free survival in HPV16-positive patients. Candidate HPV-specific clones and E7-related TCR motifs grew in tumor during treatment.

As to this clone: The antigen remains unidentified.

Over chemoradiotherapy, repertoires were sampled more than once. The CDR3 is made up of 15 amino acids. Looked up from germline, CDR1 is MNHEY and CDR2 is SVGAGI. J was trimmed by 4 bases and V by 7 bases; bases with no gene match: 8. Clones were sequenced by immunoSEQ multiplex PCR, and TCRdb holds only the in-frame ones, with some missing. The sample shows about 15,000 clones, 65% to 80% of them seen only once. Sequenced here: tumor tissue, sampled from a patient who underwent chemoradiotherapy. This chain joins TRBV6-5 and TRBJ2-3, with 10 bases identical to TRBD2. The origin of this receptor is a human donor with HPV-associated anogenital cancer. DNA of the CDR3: TGTGCCAGCATTATAAGCGGGGGGGCCGCAGATACGCAGTATTTT. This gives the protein CASIISGGAADTQYF.